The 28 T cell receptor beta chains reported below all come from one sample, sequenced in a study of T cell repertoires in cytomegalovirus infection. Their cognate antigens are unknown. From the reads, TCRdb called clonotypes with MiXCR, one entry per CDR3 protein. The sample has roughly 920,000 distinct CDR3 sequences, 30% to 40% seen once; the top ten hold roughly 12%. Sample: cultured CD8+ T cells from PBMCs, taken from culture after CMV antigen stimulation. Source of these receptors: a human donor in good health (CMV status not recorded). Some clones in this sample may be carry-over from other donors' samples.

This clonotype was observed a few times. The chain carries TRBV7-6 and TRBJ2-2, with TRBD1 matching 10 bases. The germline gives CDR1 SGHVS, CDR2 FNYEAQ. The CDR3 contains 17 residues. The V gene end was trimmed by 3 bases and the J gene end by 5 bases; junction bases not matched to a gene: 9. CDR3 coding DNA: TGTGCCAGCAGCTTCGTCTCCGGGACAGGGGATACCGGGGAGCTGTTTTTT. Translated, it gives CASSFVSGTGDTGELFF.

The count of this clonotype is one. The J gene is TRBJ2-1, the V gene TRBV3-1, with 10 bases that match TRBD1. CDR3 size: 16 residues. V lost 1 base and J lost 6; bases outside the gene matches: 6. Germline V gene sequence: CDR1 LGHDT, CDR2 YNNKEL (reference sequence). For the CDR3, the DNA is TGTGCCAGCAGCCAAGTGGGACAGGGGAGTTCCAATGAGCAGTTCTTC. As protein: CASSQVGQGSSNEQFF.

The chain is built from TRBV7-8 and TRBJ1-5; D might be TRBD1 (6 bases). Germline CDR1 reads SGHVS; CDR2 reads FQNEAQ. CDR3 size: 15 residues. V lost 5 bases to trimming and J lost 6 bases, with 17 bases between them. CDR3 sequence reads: CASSPGVSRGQPQHF. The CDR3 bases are TGTGCCAGCAGCCCAGGGGTATCGAGGGGTCAGCCCCAGCATTTT.

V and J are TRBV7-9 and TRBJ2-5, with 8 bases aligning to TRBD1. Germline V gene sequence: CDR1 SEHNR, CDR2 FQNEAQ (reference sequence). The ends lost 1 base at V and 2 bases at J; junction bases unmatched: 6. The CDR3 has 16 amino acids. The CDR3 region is CASSLVADRGQETQYF. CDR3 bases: TGTGCCAGCAGCTTAGTCGCCGACAGGGGACAAGAGACCCAGTACTTC.

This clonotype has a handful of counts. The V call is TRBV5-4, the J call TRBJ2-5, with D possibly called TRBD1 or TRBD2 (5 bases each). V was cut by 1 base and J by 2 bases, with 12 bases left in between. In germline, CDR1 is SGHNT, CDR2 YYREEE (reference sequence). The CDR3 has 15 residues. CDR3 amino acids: CASSLKQEAQETQYF. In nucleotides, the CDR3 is TGTGCCAGCAGCTTGAAACAGGAGGCACAAGAGACCCAGTACTTC. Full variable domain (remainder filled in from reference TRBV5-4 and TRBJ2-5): ETGVTQSPTHLIKTRGQQVTLRCSSQSGHNTVSWYQQALGQGPQFIFQYYREEENGRGNFPPRFSGLQFPNYSSELNVNALELDDSALYLCASSLKQEAQETQYFGPGTRLLVL.

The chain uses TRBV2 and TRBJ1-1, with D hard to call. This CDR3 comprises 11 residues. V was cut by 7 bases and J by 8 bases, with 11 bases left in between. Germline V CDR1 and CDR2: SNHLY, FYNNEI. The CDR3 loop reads CASMTAAEAFF. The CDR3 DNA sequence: TGTGCCAGCATGACGGCGGCGGAAGCTTTCTTT.

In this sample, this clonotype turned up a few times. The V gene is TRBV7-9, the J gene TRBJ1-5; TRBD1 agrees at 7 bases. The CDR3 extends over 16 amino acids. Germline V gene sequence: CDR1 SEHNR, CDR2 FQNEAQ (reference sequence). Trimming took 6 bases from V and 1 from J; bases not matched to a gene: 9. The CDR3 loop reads CASSRTEQGSNQPQHF. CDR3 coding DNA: TGTGCCAGCAGTCGTACCGAACAGGGGAGCAATCAGCCCCAGCATTTT.

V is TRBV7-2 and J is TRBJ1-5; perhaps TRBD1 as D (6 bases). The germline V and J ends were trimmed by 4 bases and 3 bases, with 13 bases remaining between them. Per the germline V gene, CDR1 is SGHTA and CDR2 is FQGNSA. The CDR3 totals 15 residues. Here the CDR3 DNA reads TGTGCCAGCAGCTCCTATACAGGGCTCAATCAGCCCCAGCATTTT. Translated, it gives CASSSYTGLNQPQHF.

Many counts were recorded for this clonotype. Written as DNA, the CDR3 is TGTGCCAGCAGCAGTAACAGGGCTGCAGATACGCAGTATTTT. It specifies CASSSNRAADTQYF. This chain uses TRBV7-9 with TRBJ2-3, with TRBD1 as a possible D gene (6 bases). The CDR3 totals 14 residues. V lost 5 bases to trimming and J lost 4 bases, with 13 bases between them. CDR1 and CDR2 from the germline V gene are SEHNR and FQNEAQ (reference sequence).

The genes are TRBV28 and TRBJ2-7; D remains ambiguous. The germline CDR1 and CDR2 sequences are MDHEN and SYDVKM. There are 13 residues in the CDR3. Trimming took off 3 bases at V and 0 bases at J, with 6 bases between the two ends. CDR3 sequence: CASSFVSSYEQYV. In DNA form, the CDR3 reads TGTGCCAGCAGTTTTGTCAGCTCCTACGAGCAGTACGTC.

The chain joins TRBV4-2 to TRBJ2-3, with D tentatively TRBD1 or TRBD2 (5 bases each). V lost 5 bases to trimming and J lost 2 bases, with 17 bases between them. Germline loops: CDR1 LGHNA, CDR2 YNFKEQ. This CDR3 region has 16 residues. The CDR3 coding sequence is TGTGCCAGCAGCTATTCGGTTGGGGGTTCCACAGATACGCAGTATTTT. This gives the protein CASSYSVGGSTDTQYF.

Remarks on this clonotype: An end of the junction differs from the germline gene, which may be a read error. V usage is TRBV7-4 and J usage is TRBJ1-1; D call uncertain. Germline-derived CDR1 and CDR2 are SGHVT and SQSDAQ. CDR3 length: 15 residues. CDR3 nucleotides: TGTCCCAGCAGCCCAGCGACTGTTGTGGACACTGAAGCTTTCTTT. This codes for CPSSPATVVDTEAFF.

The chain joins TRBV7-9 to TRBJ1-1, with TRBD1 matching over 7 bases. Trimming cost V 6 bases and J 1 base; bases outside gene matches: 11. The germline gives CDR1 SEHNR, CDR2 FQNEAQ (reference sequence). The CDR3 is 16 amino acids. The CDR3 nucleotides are TGTGCCAGCAGAAAGATAACAGGGGCTAAGAACACTGAAGCTTTCTTT. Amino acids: CASRKITGAKNTEAFF.

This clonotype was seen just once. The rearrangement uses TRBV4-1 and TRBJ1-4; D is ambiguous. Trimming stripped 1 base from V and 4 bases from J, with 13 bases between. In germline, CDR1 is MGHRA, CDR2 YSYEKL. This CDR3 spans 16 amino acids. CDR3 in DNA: TGCGCCAGCAGCCAAGGAGGGAACCGCCTTAATGAAAAACTGTTTTTT. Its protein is CASSQGGNRLNEKLFF.

The CDR3 nucleotides read TGTGCCAGCAGCTTTGGGGGGGGACCGAACACCGGGGAGCTGTTTTTT. This translates into CASSFGGGPNTGELFF. The chain is built from TRBV7-8 and TRBJ2-2; TRBD2 matches at 7 bases. J gave up 0 bases and V 3 bases, and 4 bases lay outside the gene matches. The CDR3 consists of 16 residues. CDR1 and CDR2 (germline): SGHVS, FQNEAQ.

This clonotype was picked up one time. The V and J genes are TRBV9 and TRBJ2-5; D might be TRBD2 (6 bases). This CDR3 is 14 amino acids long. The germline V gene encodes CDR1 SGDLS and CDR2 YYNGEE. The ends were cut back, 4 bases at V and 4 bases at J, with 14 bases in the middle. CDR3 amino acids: CASSHSGGRETQYF. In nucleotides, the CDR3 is TGTGCCAGCAGCCACTCCGGGGGTAGAGAGACCCAGTACTTC.

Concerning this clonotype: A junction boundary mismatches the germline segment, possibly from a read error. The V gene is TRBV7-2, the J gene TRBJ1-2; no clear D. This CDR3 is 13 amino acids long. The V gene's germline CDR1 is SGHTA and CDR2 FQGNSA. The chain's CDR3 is CVSSLDTNYGYTF. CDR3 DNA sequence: TGTGTCAGCAGCTTAGACACTAACTATGGCTACACCTTC.

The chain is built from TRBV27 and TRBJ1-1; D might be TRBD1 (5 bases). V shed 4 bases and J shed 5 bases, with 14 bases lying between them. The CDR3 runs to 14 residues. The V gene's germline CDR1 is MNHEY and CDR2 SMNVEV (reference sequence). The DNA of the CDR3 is TGTGCCAGCAGTTGGGGCTCTGCGGGGACTGAAGCTTTCTTT. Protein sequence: CASSWGSAGTEAFF.

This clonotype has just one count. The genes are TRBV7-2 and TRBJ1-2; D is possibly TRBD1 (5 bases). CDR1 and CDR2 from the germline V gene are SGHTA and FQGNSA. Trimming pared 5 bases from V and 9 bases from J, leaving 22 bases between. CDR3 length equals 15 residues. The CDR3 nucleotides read TGTGCCAGCAGCCCAGAGGACATCCCCCTGGGTAGCTACACCTTC. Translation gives CASSPEDIPLGSYTF.

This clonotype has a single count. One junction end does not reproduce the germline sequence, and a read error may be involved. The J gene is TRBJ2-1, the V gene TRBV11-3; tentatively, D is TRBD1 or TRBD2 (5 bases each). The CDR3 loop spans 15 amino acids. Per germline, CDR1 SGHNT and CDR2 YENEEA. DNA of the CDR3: TGTGCCAGCAGTCCCGGGACCGCCTCCCACAATGAGCAGTTCTTC. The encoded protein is CASSPGTASHNEQFF.

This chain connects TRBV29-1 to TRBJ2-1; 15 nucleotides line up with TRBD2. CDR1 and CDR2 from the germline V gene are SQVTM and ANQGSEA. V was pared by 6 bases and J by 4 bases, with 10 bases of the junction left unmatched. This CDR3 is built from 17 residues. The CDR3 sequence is CSVDGTSGGSGYNEQFF. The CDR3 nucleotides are TGCAGCGTGGACGGGACTAGCGGGGGGTCGGGGTACAATGAGCAGTTCTTC.

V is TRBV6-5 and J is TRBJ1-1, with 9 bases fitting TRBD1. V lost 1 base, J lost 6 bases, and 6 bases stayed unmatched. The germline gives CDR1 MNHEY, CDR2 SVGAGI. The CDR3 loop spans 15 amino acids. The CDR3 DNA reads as TGTGCCAGCAGTTACTATGGGACAGGGAGGTCTGAAGCTTTCTTT. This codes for CASSYYGTGRSEAFF.

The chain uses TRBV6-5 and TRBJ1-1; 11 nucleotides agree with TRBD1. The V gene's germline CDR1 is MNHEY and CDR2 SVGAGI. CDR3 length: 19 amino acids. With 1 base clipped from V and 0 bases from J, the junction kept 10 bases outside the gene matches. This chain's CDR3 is CASSYFPRRDRGMNTEAFF. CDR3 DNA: TGTGCCAGCAGTTACTTCCCCCGCCGGGACAGGGGGATGAACACTGAAGCTTTCTTT.

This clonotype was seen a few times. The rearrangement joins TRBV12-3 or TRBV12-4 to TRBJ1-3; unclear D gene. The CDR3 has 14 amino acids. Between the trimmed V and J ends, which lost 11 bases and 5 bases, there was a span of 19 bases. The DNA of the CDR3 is TGTGCCCACCCCGACCCCTTCAGTAGAAACACCATATATTTT. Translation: CAHPDPFSRNTIYF.

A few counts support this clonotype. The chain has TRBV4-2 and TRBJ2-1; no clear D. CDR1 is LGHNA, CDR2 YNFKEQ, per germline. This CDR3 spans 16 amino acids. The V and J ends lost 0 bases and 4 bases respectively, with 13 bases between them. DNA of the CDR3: TGTGCCAGCAGCCAAGATAGCCTAGTCGTGTACAATGAGCAGTTCTTC. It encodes CASSQDSLVVYNEQFF.

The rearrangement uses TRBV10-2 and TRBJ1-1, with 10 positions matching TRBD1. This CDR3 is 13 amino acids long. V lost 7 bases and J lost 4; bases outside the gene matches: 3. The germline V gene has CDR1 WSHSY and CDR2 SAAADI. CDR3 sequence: CASTRTGGTEAFF. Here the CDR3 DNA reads TGCGCCAGCACCAGGACAGGGGGCACTGAAGCTTTCTTT.

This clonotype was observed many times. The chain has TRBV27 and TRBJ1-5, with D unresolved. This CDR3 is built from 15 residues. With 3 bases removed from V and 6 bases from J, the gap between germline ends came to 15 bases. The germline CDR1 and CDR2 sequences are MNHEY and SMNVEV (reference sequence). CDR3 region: CASSFSQNLAQPQHF. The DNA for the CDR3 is TGTGCCAGCAGTTTTTCACAGAATCTTGCTCAGCCCCAGCATTTT.

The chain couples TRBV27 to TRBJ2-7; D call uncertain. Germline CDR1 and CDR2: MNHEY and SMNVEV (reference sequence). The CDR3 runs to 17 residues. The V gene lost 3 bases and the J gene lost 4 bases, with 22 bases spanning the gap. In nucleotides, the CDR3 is TGTGCCAGCAGTTTGTTGGTGGCACGGCTACTTAGTTACGAGCAGTACGTC. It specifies CASSLLVARLLSYEQYV.